Listed here are 9 T cell receptor beta chains from one sample, sequenced in a study of blood T cell repertoires in COVID-19. Sequencing used immunoSEQ multiplex PCR; TCRdb keeps in-frame clones, though not all of them. The table lists about 160,000 clones, around 85% of them singletons. Specimen: peripheral blood. Every receptor here comes from a man between 60 and 75 years old with active or convalescent COVID-19.

The chain combines TRBV5-5 with TRBJ1-5, with 8 bases matching TRBD1. The CDR3 runs to 17 residues. Germline values: CDR1 SGHKS, CDR2 YYEKEE (reference sequence). J was trimmed by 1 base and V by 4 bases; bases with no gene match: 10. In nucleotides, the CDR3 is TGTGCCAGCAGCAGCACCACAGGGGGTGAGAGCAATCAGCCCCAGCATTTT. Its protein product is CASSSTTGGESNQPQHF.

This chain connects TRBV7-9 to TRBJ2-5; tentative D call: TRBD2 (6 bases). Between the trimmed V and J ends, which lost 4 bases and 2 bases, there was a span of 14 bases. This CDR3 region has 15 residues. Germline CDR1 is SEHNR and CDR2 is FQNEAQ (reference sequence). The DNA for the CDR3 is TGTGCCAGCAGCTCGCGGGGTGGGGTTCAAGAGACCCAGTACTTC. Protein: CASSSRGGVQETQYF.

This clone was seen only a few times. The CDR3 nucleotides are TGCGCCAGCAGCCAATCCTTGGGACAGGGGAGCTCCTATAATTCACCCCTCCACTTT. It codes for CASSQSLGQGSSYNSPLHF. The genes are TRBV4-1 and TRBJ1-6; 10 positions match TRBD1. Germline assignment: CDR1 MGHRA and CDR2 YSYEKL. Trimming at V came to 2 bases and at J to 0 bases, leaving 7 bases not matched to a gene. The CDR3 length is 19 residues.

This clone occurred once. The CDR3 spells CASSSQGGAKNIQYF. The CDR3 DNA sequence: TGTGCCAGCAGCTCGCAGGGGGGAGCCAAAAACATTCAGTACTTC. The chain has TRBV7-6 and TRBJ2-4, with D tentatively TRBD1 (7 bases). The CDR3 consists of 15 residues. CDR1 is SGHVS, CDR2 FNYEAQ, per germline. V shed 4 bases and J shed 0 bases, with 10 bases lying between them. Full variable domain (missing parts from reference TRBV7-6 and TRBJ2-4): GAGVSQSPRYKVTKRGQDVALRCDPISGHVSLYWYRQALGQGPEFLTYFNYEAQQDKSGLPNDRFSAERPEGSISTLTIQRTEQRDSAMYRCASSSQGGAKNIQYFGAGTRLSVL.

This clone was counted only a few times. The gene calls are TRBV3-1 (or the pseudogene TRBV3-2) and TRBJ2-1, with 10 bases lining up with TRBD2. This CDR3 is built from 13 residues. V dropped 7 bases and J dropped 5; count of bases not matched to a gene: 2. Germline V gene sequence: CDR1 LGHDT, CDR2 YNNKEL (reference sequence). The CDR3, as DNA: TGTGCCAGCACTAGCGGGGGACACAATGAGCAGTTCTTC. Its protein is CASTSGGHNEQFF.

There are a few counts of this clone. V usage is TRBV3-1 (or the pseudogene TRBV3-2) and J usage is TRBJ2-2; D may be TRBD1 (6 bases). The CDR3 is made up of 15 amino acids. V was clipped by 0 bases and J by 15 bases, with 20 bases between them. Looked up from germline, CDR1 is LGHDT and CDR2 is YNNKEL (reference sequence). CDR3 DNA sequence: TGTGCCAGCAGCCAAGATTCAACCAGGGGAGTGACGTTGTTTTTT. Amino acids: CASSQDSTRGVTLFF.

This sequence joins TRBV11-2 and TRBJ1-4; a possible D gene is TRBD1 (5 bases). The V gene lost 5 bases and the J gene lost 8 bases, with 12 bases spanning the gap. This CDR3 has 13 residues. The V gene's germline CDR1 is SGHAT and CDR2 FQNNGV. The CDR3: CASSRGAREKLFF. In DNA, the CDR3 is TGTGCCAGCAGCCGCGGGGCAAGGGAAAAACTGTTTTTT.

The J gene is TRBJ2-7, the V gene TRBV5-1, with TRBD2 identical over 8 bases. Germline CDR1 is SGHRS and CDR2 is YFSETQ. V shed 0 bases, J shed 6 bases, and the junction held 8 bases outside the gene matches. This CDR3 spans 15 amino acids. The CDR3: CASSLGTGGESEQYF. The CDR3 DNA sequence: TGCGCCAGCAGCTTGGGTACGGGAGGGGAGAGCGAGCAGTACTTC.

V is TRBV5-1 and J is TRBJ2-5; 10 nucleotides align to TRBD2. V dropped 4 bases and J dropped 0; count of bases not matched to a gene: 6. The CDR3 covers 16 residues. Germline V gene data show CDR1 as SGHRS and CDR2 as YFSETQ. The CDR3, as DNA: TGCGCCAGCAGCCCCCCTAGCGGGGGTCACCAAGAGACCCAGTACTTC. It encodes CASSPPSGGHQETQYF.